This TCR beta chain was profiled in a study of cytomegalovirus exposure and HLA in healthy donors. Study results and caveats: When analyzed later, a missense DCLRE1C variant was found to be linked to TCR beta V- and J-gene trimming.

Germline V gene lookup returns CDR1 SGDLS and CDR2 YYNGEE. Between the trimmed V and J ends, which lost 0 bases and 7 bases, there was a span of 11 bases. This CDR3 is built from 14 residues. As regards this clone: Its antigen is unidentified.

PCR was performed using 60 Vbeta and 13 Jbeta primers. Generated by immunoSEQ multiplex PCR, the TCRdb table keeps only in-frame clones and is missing some. The sample lists some 120,000 clones, around 75% occurring once. J is TRBJ2-1 and V is TRBV9; no firm D call. Source material: PBMCs. This TCR derives from a woman aged 50 to 65 in good health and CMV-seronegative. DNA of the CDR3: TGTGCCAGCAGCGTAGAGGTAGCCGCGAATGAGCAGTTCTTC. Translated, it gives CASSVEVAANEQFF.